Sequencing of this T cell receptor (beta chain) was carried out in a study of T cell responses to AZD1222 COVID-19 vaccine. Study details: Pooled in the analysis were second doses at about 4 or about 12 weeks.

General observations from the study: At 160-218 and 743-854, vaccine-associated CD4 TCRs were dominant, and they spanned spike. In all cases, repertoires were sampled only after the peak T cell response. Females outnumbered males among donors, who were mostly white British; clonal diversity was possibly underestimated.

Sequencing was performed with immunoSEQ multiplex PCR; in TCRdb, only in-frame clones are kept and a portion is missing. Of about 92,000 clones listed, around 86% are singletons. V was shortened by 1 base and J by 4 bases, with 4 bases between the two germline ends. The germline V gene has CDR1 DFQATT and CDR2 SNEGSKA (reference sequence). CDR3 length: 11 residues. With regard to this clone: Its antigen is not known. Distinct nucleotide sequences in the sample also encode this CDR3.

The specimen was peripheral blood, collected on day 0 of AZD1222 vaccination. The origin of this receptor is an adult in good health. The V and J genes are TRBV20-1 and TRBJ1-2; D not certain. In DNA form, the CDR3 reads TGCAGTGCTAGAGGGGGCTATGGCTACACCTTC. Translating gives CSARGGYGYTF.